This TCR beta chain is from a study of long-term antiretroviral therapy in people with HIV. Findings of the study overall: Clones showing expansion before ART dominated the repertoire at all time points.

The germline V gene encodes CDR1 DFQATT and CDR2 SNEGSKA (reference sequence). Trimming at V came to 8 bases and at J to 5 bases, leaving 5 bases not matched to a gene. The CDR3 sequence is 11 residues long. Concerning this clone: Its antigen is currently unknown.

Sequencing relied on immunoSEQ assay v3.0, run at survey level. The target of sequencing was roughly 40,000-55,000 T-cell genomes per sample. This table comes from immunoSEQ multiplex PCR, and its TCRdb copy is limited to in-frame clones, with some not included. The sample includes roughly 25,000 clones, about 86% of them seen just once. The sequenced sample was unsorted PBMCs, obtained 0.7 years before starting antiretroviral therapy. The chain uses TRBV20-1 and TRBJ2-5; 7 positions match TRBD1. This receptor was taken from a man aged 30 to 39 with HIV. The CDR3 here is CSRRGRETQYF. CDR3 DNA: TGCAGTCGTAGGGGGCGGGAGACCCAGTACTTC.